The 20 T cell receptor beta chains below all came from one sample that was sequenced in a study of blood T cell repertoires in COVID-19. Sequencing used immunoSEQ multiplex PCR; TCRdb keeps in-frame clones, though not all of them. The data contain roughly 95,000 clones, approximately 80% of them singletons. The sample taken for sequencing was peripheral blood. The source of these receptors is a human donor in a cohort sampled during active COVID-19.

The CDR3 DNA is TGTGCCAGCAGTGAAGGTGATAGCGGGGCTTACAATGAGCAGTTCTTC. This gives the protein CASSEGDSGAYNEQFF. The chain couples TRBV6-1 to TRBJ2-1; the match to TRBD2 covers 8 bases. Germline CDR1 and CDR2: MNHNS and SASEGT. CDR3 size: 16 residues. V was pared by 1 base and J by 4 bases, with 6 bases of the junction left unmatched.

The chain combines TRBV7-9 with TRBJ2-3; 8 bases align to TRBD2. This CDR3 contains 15 residues. In germline, CDR1 is SEHNR, CDR2 FQNEAQ (reference sequence). V lost 5 bases to trimming and J lost 0 bases; unmatched junction nucleotides: 4. The CDR3 DNA sequence: TGTGCCAGCAGCAGAACTAGCGGTAGCACAGATACGCAGTATTTT. This gives the protein CASSRTSGSTDTQYF.

The chain recombines TRBV11-2 with TRBJ2-7; 14 nucleotides align to TRBD2. The CDR3 length is 14 residues. Germline V lookup: CDR1 SGHAT, CDR2 FQNNGV. The V segment lost 4 bases and the J segment 9 bases; nucleotides outside the gene matches: 5. The CDR3 DNA reads as TGTGCCAGCAGCTGGGGACTAGCGGGAGTAGGGCAGTACTTC. As protein: CASSWGLAGVGQYF.

V gene TRBV24-1 combines with J gene TRBJ1-2; D is ambiguous. Trimming left V 5 bases short and J 5 bases short, with 5 bases between. This CDR3 comprises 11 residues. Per germline, CDR1 KGHDR and CDR2 SFDVKD. In DNA, the CDR3 is TGTGCCACCAGTGGCGGGTATGGCTACACCTTC. Translated, it gives CATSGGYGYTF.

This clone was counted only a few times. The chain is built from TRBV19 and TRBJ1-5, with D possibly being TRBD1 (5 bases). In germline, CDR1 is LNHDA, CDR2 SQIVND (reference sequence). The CDR3 runs to 16 residues. Trimming removed 6 bases from V and 2 bases from J, with 17 bases in between. CDR3 in amino acids: CASRNTGRGGNQPQHF. The CDR3 nucleotides are TGTGCCAGTAGGAATACAGGTCGAGGCGGCAATCAGCCCCAGCATTTT.

The CDR3: CASSPDRDPNQPQHF. Written as DNA, the CDR3 is TGTGCCAGCAGCCCGGACCGGGATCCTAATCAGCCCCAGCATTTT. The chain has TRBV2 and TRBJ1-5; D is undetermined. This CDR3 contains 15 residues. V was trimmed by 6 bases and J by 4 bases, leaving 16 bases between them. In germline, CDR1 is SNHLY, CDR2 FYNNEI.

This clone appeared a single time. The genes are TRBV9 and TRBJ2-1, with 7 bases lining up with TRBD2. The CDR3 consists of 14 residues. From germline, CDR1 is SGDLS and CDR2 YYNGEE. Unmatched junction bases numbered 3, after V lost 0 bases and J lost 6 bases. The CDR3 sequence is CASSVGPSGNEQFF. The CDR3 nucleotides read TGTGCCAGCAGCGTAGGTCCTAGCGGCAATGAGCAGTTCTTC.

This clone was recorded once. V gene TRBV5-4 combines with J gene TRBJ2-6, with D tentatively TRBD1 (6 bases). V was trimmed by 4 bases and J by 1 base, leaving 9 bases between them. CDR1 SGHNT and CDR2 YYREEE come from the germline V gene (reference sequence). This CDR3 spans 15 amino acids. Here the CDR3 DNA reads TGTGCCAGCAGCCCACAGGGTTCTGGGGCCAACGTCCTGACTTTC. The encoded protein is CASSPQGSGANVLTF. Complete variable domain (other parts from reference TRBV5-4 and TRBJ2-6): ETGVTQSPTHLIKTRGQQVTLRCSSQSGHNTVSWYQQALGQGPQFIFQYYREEENGRGNFPPRFSGLQFPNYSSELNVNALELDDSALYLCASSPQGSGANVLTFGAGSRLTVL.

The chain carries TRBV11-2 and TRBJ2-3; 8 nucleotides line up with TRBD2. The CDR3 has 13 residues. Germline V gene lookup returns CDR1 SGHAT and CDR2 FQNNGV. Trimming removed 5 bases from V and 6 bases from J; junction bases left unmatched: 4. DNA for the CDR3: TGTGCCAGCAGCCCGACTAGCGCGGATACGCAGTATTTT. Translation: CASSPTSADTQYF.

A single count supports this clone. V is TRBV3-1 (or the pseudogene TRBV3-2) and J is TRBJ2-2, with D possibly matching TRBD2 (6 bases). The germline V and J ends were trimmed by 6 bases and 0 bases, with 11 bases remaining between them. The CDR3 length is 15 residues. Per germline, CDR1 LGHDT and CDR2 YNNKEL (reference sequence). The CDR3: CASSSGTPNTGELFF. CDR3 sequence (DNA): TGTGCCAGCAGTTCCGGGACTCCGAACACCGGGGAGCTGTTTTTT.

The V gene is TRBV5-4, the J gene TRBJ1-1; D is perhaps TRBD1 (5 bases). The germline V gene encodes CDR1 SGHNT and CDR2 YYREEE (reference sequence). The germline V and J ends were trimmed by 4 bases and 3 bases, with 19 bases remaining between them. This CDR3 has 16 residues. The CDR3 loop reads CASSRTGGRGDTEAFF. CDR3 nucleotide sequence: TGTGCCAGCAGCCGAACCGGGGGAAGAGGTGACACTGAAGCTTTCTTT.

The chain links TRBV19 to TRBJ2-7; the match to TRBD2 covers 10 bases. The CDR3 runs 14 residues. V was clipped by 5 bases and J by 3 bases; unmatched bases: 4. Germline CDR1 and CDR2: LNHDA and SQIVND (reference sequence). CDR3 loop: CASSPGTSDYEQYF. CDR3 DNA sequence: TGTGCCAGTAGTCCCGGGACTAGCGACTACGAGCAGTACTTC.

The chain combines TRBV19 with TRBJ1-3; the D gene is possibly TRBD1 (6 bases). The V and J ends lost 6 bases and 2 bases respectively, with 11 bases between them. Germline V CDR1 and CDR2: LNHDA, SQIVND (reference sequence). The CDR3 is made up of 14 amino acids. The CDR3 region is CASRATGPGNTIYF. The CDR3 DNA reads TGTGCCAGTAGGGCGACAGGTCCTGGAAACACCATATATTTT.

There are a few counts of this clone. This chain joins TRBV5-6 and TRBJ2-1, with D tentatively TRBD1 (6 bases). V lost 5 bases, J lost 0 bases, and 15 bases lay in between. Germline V lookup: CDR1 SGHDT, CDR2 YYEEEE. The CDR3 length is 16 residues. DNA for the CDR3: TGTGCCAGCAGTGAAACAGGGCGGAGCTCCTACAATGAGCAGTTCTTC. Translated: CASSETGRSSYNEQFF.

The chain has TRBV7-8 and TRBJ2-1; tentative D call: TRBD2 (5 bases). V was cut by 4 bases and J by 11 bases, with 15 bases left in between. The CDR3 contains 13 residues. Germline V gives CDR1 SGHVS, CDR2 FQNEAQ. CDR3 nucleotide sequence: TGTGCCAGCAGCTCCGGCTCGGGGAAAAAGCAGTTCTTC. Protein: CASSSGSGKKQFF. Filled out from reference TRBV7-8 and TRBJ2-1, the complete variable domain reads GAGVSQSPRYKVAKRGQDVALRCDPISGHVSLFWYQQALGQGPEFLTYFQNEAQLDKSGLPSDRFFAERPEGSVSTLKIQRTQQEDSAVYLCASSSGSGKKQFFGPGTRLTVL.

The rearrangement uses TRBV27 and TRBJ2-7; 9 bases align to TRBD2. This CDR3 spans 15 amino acids. Germline CDR1 reads MNHEY; CDR2 reads SMNVEV (reference sequence). V was clipped by 2 bases and J by 4 bases; unmatched bases: 6. In nucleotides, the CDR3 is TGTGCCAGCAGTTTACTAGCGGGAACTCCTTACGAGCAGTACTTC. Amino acid sequence: CASSLLAGTPYEQYF.

This chain links TRBV4-1 with TRBJ2-5; perhaps TRBD2 as D (5 bases). Looked up from germline, CDR1 is MGHRA and CDR2 is YSYEKL. V dropped 0 bases and J dropped 4 bases, with 12 bases sitting between them. The CDR3 totals 15 residues. The CDR3 region is CASSQDGLARETQYF. As DNA, the CDR3 is TGCGCCAGCAGCCAAGATGGTCTAGCACGAGAGACCCAGTACTTC.

This chain connects TRBV24-1 to TRBJ1-5; 9 positions match TRBD1. Germline CDR1 reads KGHDR; CDR2 reads SFDVKD. Trimming cost V 3 bases and J 2 bases; bases outside gene matches: 7. This CDR3 has 17 amino acids. In DNA form, the CDR3 reads TGTGCCACCAGTGATGGGACAGGGTCAGGAGGCAATCAGCCCCAGCATTTT. Protein sequence: CATSDGTGSGGNQPQHF.

The chain recombines TRBV2 with TRBJ2-2, with a possible D match to TRBD2 (6 bases). This CDR3 is 13 amino acids long. V lost 7 bases and J 7 bases, leaving 13 bases between the germline ends. Germline V lookup: CDR1 SNHLY, CDR2 FYNNEI. The DNA for the CDR3 is TGTGCCAGCATACGACGGGGGTTCGGGGAGCTGTTTTTT. It yields the protein CASIRRGFGELFF.

In its sample, this clone was seen once. This chain connects TRBV4-1 to TRBJ1-1; a weak D match, TRBD1 (6 bases). Trimming left V 1 base short and J 6 bases short, with 12 bases between. The germline V gene has CDR1 MGHRA and CDR2 YSYEKL. The CDR3 is made up of 14 amino acids. CDR3 nucleotides: TGCGCCAGCAGCCAAGGACACAGGGACGCTGAAGCTTTCTTT. Translated: CASSQGHRDAEAFF.